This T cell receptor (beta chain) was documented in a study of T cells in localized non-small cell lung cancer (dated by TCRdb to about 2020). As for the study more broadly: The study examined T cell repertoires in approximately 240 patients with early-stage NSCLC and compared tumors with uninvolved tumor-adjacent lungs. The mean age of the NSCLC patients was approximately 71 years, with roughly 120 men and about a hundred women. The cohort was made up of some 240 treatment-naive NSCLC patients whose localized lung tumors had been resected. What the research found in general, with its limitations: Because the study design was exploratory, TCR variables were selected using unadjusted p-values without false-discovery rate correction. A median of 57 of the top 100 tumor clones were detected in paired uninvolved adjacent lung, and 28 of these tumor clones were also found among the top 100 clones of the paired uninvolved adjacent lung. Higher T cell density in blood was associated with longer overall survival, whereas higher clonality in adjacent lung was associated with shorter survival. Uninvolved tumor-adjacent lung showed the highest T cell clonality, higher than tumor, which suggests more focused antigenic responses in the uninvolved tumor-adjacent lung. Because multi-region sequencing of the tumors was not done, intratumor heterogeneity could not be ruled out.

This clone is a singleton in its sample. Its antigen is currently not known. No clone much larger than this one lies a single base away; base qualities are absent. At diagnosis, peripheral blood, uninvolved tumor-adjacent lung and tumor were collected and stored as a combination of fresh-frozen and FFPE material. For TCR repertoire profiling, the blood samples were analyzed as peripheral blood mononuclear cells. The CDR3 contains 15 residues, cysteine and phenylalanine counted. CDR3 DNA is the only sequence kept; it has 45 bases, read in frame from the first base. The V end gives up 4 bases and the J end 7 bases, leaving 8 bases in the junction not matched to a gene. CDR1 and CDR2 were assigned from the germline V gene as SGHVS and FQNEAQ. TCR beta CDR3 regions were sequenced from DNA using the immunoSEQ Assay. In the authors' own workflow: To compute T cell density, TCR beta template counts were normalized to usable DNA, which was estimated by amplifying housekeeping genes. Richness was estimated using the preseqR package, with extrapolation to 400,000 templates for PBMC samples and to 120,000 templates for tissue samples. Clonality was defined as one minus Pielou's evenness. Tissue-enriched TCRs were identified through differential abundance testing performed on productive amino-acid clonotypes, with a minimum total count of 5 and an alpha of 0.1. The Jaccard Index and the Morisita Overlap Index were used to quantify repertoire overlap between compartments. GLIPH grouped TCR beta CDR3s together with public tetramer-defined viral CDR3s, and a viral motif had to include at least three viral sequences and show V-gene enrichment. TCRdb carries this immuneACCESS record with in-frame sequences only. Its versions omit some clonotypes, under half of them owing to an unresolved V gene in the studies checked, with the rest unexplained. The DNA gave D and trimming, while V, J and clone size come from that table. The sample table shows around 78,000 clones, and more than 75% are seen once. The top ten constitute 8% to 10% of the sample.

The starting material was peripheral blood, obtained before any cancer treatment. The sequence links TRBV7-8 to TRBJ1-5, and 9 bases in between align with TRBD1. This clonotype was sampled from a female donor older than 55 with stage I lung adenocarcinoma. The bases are TGTGCCAGCAGCTCACAGGGGGCCCCTCGGCAGCCCCAGCATTTT. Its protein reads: CASSSQGAPRQPQHF.